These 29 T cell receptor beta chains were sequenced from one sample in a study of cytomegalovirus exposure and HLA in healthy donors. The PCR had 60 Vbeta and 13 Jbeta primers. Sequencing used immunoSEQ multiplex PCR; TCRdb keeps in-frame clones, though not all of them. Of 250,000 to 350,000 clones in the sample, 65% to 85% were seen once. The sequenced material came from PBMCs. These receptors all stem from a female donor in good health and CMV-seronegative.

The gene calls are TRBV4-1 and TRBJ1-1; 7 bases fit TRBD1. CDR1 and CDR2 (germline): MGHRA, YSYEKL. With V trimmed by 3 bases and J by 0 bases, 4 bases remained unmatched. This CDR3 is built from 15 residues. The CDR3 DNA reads TGCGCCAGCAGCCAGAAGACAGGGATGAACACTGAAGCTTTCTTT. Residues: CASSQKTGMNTEAFF.

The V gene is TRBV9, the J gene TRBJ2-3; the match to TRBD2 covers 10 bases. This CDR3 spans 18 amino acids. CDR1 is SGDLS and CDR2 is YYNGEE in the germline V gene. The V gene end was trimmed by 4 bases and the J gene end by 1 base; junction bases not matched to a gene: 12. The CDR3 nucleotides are TGTGCCAGCAGCTTAAGGACTAGCGGTTCCTGGGGCACAGATACGCAGTATTTT. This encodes CASSLRTSGSWGTDTQYF. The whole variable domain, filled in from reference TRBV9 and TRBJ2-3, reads DSGVTQTPKHLITATGQRVTLRCSPRSGDLSVYWYQQSLDQGLQFLIQYYNGEERAKGNILERFSAQQFPDLHSELNLSSLELGDSALYFCASSLRTSGSWGTDTQYFGPGTRLTVL.

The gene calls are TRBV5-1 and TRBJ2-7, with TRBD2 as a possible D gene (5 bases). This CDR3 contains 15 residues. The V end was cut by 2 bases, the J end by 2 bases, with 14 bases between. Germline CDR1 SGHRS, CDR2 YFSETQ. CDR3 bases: TGCGCCAGCAGCTTAGGAGGAAGCGCAGCCTACGAGCAGTACTTC. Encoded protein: CASSLGGSAAYEQYF.

The CDR3 protein is CASSQKPRGPAGKLFF. The CDR3, as DNA: TGTGCCAGCAGCCAAAAACCCAGGGGGCCGGCTGGAAAACTGTTTTTT. The chain is built from TRBV14 and TRBJ1-4; the match to TRBD1 covers 8 bases. The CDR3 extends over 16 amino acids. In germline, CDR1 is SGHDN, CDR2 FVKESK. Trimming cost V 2 bases and J 10 bases; bases outside gene matches: 12.

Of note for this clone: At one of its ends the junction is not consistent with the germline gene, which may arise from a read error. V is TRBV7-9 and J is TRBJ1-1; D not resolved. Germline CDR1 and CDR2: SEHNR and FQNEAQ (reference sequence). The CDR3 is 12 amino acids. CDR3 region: CSSSFEPVRPFF. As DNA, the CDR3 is TGTTCCAGCAGCTTCGAACCCGTGCGGCCTTTCTTT.

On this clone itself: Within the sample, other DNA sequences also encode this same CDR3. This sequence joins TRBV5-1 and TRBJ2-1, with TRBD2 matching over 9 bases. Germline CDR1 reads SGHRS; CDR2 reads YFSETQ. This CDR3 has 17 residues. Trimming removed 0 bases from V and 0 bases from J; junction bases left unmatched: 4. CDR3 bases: TGCGCCAGCAGCTTGGGGCTAGCGGGGAGCTCCTACAATGAGCAGTTCTTC. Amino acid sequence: CASSLGLAGSSYNEQFF.

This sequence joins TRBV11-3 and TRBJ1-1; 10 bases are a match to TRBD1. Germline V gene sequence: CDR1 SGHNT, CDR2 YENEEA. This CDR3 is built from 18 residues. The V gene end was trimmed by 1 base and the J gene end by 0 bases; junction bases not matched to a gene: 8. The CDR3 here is CASSLAAWDRGLNTEAFF. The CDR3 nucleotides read TGTGCCAGCAGCTTAGCCGCTTGGGACAGGGGACTGAACACTGAAGCTTTCTTT.

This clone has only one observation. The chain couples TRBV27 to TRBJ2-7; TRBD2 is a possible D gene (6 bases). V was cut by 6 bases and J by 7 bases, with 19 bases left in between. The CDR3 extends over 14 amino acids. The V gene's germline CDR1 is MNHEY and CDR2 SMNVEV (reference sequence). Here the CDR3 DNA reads TGTGCCAGCAGCACTAGCTCCGGGGCTCGGGAGCAGTACTTC. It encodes CASSTSSGAREQYF.

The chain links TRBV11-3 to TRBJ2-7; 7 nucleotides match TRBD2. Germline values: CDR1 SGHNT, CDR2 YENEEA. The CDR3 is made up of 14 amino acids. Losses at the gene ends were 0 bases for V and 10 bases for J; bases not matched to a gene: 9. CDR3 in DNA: TGTGCCAGCAGCTTAGAGGGGCGTGGGAGGGCCCAGTACTTC. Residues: CASSLEGRGRAQYF.

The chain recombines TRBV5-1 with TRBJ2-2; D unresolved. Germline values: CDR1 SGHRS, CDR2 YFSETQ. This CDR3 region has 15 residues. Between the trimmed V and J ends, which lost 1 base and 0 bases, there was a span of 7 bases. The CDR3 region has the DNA TGCGCCAGCAGCTTGTGGCAGACGAACACCGGGGAGCTGTTTTTT. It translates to CASSLWQTNTGELFF. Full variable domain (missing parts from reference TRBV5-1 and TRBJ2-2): KAGVTQTPRYLIKTRGQQVTLSCSPISGHRSVSWYQQTPGQGLQFLFEYFSETQRNKGNFPGRFSGRQFSNSRSEMNVSTLELGDSALYLCASSLWQTNTGELFFGEGSRLTVL.

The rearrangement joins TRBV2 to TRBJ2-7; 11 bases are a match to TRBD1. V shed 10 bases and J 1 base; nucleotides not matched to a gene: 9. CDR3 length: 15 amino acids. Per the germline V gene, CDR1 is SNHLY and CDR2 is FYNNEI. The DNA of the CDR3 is TGTGCCACCCAACCCGGGACAGGGGGTTCCTACGAGCAGTACTTC. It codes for CATQPGTGGSYEQYF.

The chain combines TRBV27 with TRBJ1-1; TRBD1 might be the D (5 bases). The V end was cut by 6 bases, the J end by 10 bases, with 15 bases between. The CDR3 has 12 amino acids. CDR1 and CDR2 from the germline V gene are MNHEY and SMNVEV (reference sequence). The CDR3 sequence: CASSPGGARAFF. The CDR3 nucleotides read TGTGCCAGCAGCCCGGGAGGGGCGCGAGCTTTCTTT.

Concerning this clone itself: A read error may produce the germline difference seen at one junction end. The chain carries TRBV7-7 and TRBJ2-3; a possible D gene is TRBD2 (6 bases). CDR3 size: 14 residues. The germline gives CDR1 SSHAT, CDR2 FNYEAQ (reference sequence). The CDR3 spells CASSASGSTDTQYF. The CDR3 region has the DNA TGTGCTAGCAGCGCGAGCGGGAGCACAGATACGCAGTATTTT.

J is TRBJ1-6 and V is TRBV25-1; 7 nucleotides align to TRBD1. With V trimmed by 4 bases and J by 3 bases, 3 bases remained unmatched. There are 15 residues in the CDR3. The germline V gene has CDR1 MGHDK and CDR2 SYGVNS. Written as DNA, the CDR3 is TGTGCCAGCAGTGGAGGACAGGTCTATAATTCACCCCTCCACTTT. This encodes CASSGGQVYNSPLHF.

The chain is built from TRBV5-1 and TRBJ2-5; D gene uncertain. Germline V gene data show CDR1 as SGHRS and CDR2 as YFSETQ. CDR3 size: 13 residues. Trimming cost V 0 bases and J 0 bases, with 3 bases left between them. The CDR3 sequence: CASSLDYQETQYF. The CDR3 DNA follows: TGCGCCAGCAGCTTGGACTACCAAGAGACCCAGTACTTC.

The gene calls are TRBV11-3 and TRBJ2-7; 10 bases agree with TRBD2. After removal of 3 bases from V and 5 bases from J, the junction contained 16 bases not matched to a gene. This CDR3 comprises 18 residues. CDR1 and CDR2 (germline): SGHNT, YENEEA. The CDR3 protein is CASSFGLAGDVGLDEQYF. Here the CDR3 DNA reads TGTGCCAGCAGCTTTGGGCTAGCGGGAGATGTGGGCCTGGACGAGCAGTACTTC.

The CDR3 sequence: CASSRDRGPTYEQYF. CDR3 bases: TGTGCCAGCAGTCGGGACAGGGGGCCGACCTACGAGCAGTACTTC. The chain recombines TRBV27 with TRBJ2-7, with TRBD1 matching 12 bases. V dropped 5 bases and J dropped 2; count of bases not matched to a gene: 4. Germline CDR1 MNHEY, CDR2 SMNVEV (reference sequence). The CDR3 covers 15 residues.

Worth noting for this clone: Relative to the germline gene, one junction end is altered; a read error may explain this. CDR3 amino acids: CASSALAGAAGGLFF. The CDR3 DNA reads as TGCGCCAGCAGCGCCCTAGCGGGAGCGGCCGGGGGGCTGTTTTTT. V usage is TRBV5-1 and J usage is TRBJ2-2, with TRBD2 identical over 10 bases. The germline V gene has CDR1 SGHRS and CDR2 YFSETQ. This CDR3 region has 15 residues. The full variable domain, with the rest looked up from reference TRBV5-1 and TRBJ2-2, is KAGVTQTPRYLIKTRGQQVTLSCSPISGHRSVSWYQQTPGQGLQFLFEYFSETQRNKGNFPGRFSGRQFSNSRSEMNVSTLELGDSALYLCASSALAGAAGGLFFGEGSRLTVL.

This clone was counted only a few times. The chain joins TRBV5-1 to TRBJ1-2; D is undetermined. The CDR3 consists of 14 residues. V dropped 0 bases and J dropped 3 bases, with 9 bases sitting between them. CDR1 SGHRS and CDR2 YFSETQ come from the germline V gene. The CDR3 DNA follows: TGCGCCAGCAGCTTGGAGCCCTTTGACTATGGCTACACCTTC. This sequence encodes CASSLEPFDYGYTF.

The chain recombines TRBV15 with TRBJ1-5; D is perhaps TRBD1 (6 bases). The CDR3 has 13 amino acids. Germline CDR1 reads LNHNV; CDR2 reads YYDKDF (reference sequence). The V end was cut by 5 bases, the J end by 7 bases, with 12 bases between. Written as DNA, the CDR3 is TGTGCCACCAGCCGGGACAAAGGGCAGCCCCAGCATTTT. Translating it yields CATSRDKGQPQHF.

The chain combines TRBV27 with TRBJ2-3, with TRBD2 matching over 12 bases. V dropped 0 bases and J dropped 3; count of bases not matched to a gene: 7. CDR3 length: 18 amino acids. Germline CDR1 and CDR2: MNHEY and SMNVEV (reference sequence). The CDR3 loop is CASSLSRRTSGMTDTQYF. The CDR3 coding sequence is TGTGCCAGCAGTTTATCGAGAAGGACTAGCGGGATGACAGATACGCAGTATTTT.

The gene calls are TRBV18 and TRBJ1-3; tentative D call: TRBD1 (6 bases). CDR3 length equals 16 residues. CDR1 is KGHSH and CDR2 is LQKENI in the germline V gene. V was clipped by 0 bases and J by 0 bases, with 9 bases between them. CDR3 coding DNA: TGTGCCAGCTCACCACCGACAGGCCTCTCTGGAAACACCATATATTTT. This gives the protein CASSPPTGLSGNTIYF.

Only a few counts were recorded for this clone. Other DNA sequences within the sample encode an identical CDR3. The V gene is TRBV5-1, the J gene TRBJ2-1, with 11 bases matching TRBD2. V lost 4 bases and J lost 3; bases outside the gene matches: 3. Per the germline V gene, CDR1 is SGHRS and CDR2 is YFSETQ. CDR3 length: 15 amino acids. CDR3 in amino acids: CASSPGLADYNEQFF. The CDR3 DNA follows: TGCGCCAGCAGCCCGGGACTAGCGGACTACAATGAGCAGTTCTTC.

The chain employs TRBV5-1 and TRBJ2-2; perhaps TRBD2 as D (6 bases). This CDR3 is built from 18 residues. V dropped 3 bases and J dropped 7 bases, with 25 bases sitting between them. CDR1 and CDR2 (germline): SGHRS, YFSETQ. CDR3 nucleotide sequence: TGCGCCAGCAGCTCCCCCCTTAGCGGAGCTAACAACTTCGGGGAGCTGTTTTTT. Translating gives CASSSPLSGANNFGELFF.

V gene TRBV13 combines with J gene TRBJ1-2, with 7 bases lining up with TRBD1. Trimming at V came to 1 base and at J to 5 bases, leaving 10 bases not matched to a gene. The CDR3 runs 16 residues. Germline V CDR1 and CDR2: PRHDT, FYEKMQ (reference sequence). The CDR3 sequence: CASSLERGQSLYGYTF. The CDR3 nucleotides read TGTGCCAGCAGCTTAGAGAGGGGACAGTCCCTTTATGGCTACACCTTC.

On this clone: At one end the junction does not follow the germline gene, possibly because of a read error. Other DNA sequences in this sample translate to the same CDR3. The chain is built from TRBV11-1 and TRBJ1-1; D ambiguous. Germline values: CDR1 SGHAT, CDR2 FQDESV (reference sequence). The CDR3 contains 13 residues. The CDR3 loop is CASSWGGNTEAFF. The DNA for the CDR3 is TGTGCCAGCAGCTGGGGAGGGAACACTGAGGCTTTCTTT.

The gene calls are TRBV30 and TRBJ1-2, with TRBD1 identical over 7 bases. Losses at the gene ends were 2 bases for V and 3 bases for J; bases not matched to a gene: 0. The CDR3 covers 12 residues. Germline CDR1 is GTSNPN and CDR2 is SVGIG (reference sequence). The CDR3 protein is CAWSTGDYGYTF. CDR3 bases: TGTGCCTGGAGTACAGGGGACTATGGCTACACCTTC.

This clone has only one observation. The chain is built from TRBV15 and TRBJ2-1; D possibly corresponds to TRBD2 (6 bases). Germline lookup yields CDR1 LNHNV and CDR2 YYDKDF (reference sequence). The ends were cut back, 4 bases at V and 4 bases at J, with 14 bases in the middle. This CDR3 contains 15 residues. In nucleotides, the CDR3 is TGTGCCACCAGCAAACGGAGGGCCCGGTACAATGAGCAGTTCTTC. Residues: CATSKRRARYNEQFF.

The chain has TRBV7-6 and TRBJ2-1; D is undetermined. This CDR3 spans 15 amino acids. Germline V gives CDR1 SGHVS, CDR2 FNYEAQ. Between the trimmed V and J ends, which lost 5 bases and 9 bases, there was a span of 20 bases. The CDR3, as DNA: TGTGCCAGCAGCCCCGTCGGCGCGGCGGCTGTTGAGCAGTTCTTC. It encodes CASSPVGAAAVEQFF.